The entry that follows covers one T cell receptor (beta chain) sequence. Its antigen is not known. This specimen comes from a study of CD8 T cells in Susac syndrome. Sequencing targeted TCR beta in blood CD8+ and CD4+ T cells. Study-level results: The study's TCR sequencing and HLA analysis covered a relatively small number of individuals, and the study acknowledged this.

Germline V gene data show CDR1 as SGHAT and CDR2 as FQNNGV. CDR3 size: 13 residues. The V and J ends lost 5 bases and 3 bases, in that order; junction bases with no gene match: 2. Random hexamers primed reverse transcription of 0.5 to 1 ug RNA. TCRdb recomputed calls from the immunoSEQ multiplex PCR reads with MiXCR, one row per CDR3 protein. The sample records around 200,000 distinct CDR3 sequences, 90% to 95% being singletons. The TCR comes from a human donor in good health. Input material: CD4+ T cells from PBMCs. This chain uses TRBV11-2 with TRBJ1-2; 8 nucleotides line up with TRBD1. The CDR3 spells CASSPDRDYGYTF. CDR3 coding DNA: TGTGCCAGCAGCCCGGACAGGGACTATGGCTACACCTTC.